This T cell receptor (beta chain) comes out of a study of T cell repertoires in cytomegalovirus infection. The wider study: CMV epitopes in the study were HLA-C-restricted (recently identified) and HLA-B-restricted (well studied). Through public TCR beta signatures, both CMV infection and matching HLA type were indicated.

Study-level points and caveats: The study found HLA-C-restricted CMV-specific TCR beta clonotypes dominating the ex vivo response. There were carriers of CMV plus the relevant HLA, and cumulative public TCR beta family frequency identified them.

TCRdb independently ran MiXCR on the reads; one entry per CDR3 protein. The sample carries fewer than 950,000 distinct CDR3 sequences, approximately 32% recorded once. V was cut by 0 bases and J by 4 bases, with 14 bases left in between. Germline V gene sequence: CDR1 DFQATT, CDR2 SNEGSKA (reference sequence). The CDR3 consists of 15 residues. Turning to this clonotype: Its target is not known.

Specimen: cultured CD8+ T cells from PBMCs, collected from culture after CMV antigen stimulation. The chain combines TRBV20-1 with TRBJ2-3; tentatively, D is TRBD2 (6 bases). The clonotype was recovered from a human donor in good health (CMV status not recorded). Some clones in this sample may be carry-over from other donors' samples. The CDR3 nucleotides are TGCAGTGCTAGAGATTTTATGGGGAGGTCAGATACGCAGTATTTT. This sequence encodes CSARDFMGRSDTQYF.